This TCR beta chain was observed in a study of graft-versus-host responses after intestinal transplantation. Study-level information: Anti-thymocyte globulin induction, then tacrolimus and steroids for roughly 3 years, went to all recipients.

Germline CDR1 MNHNS, CDR2 SASEGT. The CDR3 is 17 residues long. The V end lost 3 bases, the J end lost 0 bases, and 18 bases lay between the germline ends. This clone was detected only once. Its matching antigen is unknown. General study points: GvH clones surfaced in recipient marrow, some emerging earlier in ileum or blood.

TCRdb's table, derived via immunoSEQ multiplex PCR, lists solely in-frame clones and lacks some. In the table there are around 38,000 clones, over 80% of which are singletons. The chain couples TRBV6-1 to TRBJ2-7, with D possibly matching TRBD1 (6 bases). The input for sequencing was PBMCs, taken about 1,000 days after transplant. The clonotype originates from a human patient who received an intestinal transplant, so some T cells may come from the graft donor. This CDR3 is CASSDPGAALSSYEQYF. CDR3 coding DNA: TGTGCCAGCAGTGATCCAGGGGCCGCCTTGAGCTCCTACGAGCAGTACTTC.